Listed below are T cell receptor beta chains from one sample, sequenced in a study of blood T cell repertoires in COVID-19. Profiling relied on immunoSEQ multiplex PCR, and the TCRdb table lists in-frame clones only, not all of them. The data hold over 200,000 clones, with less than 90% observed a single time. The sample comprised peripheral blood. These receptors came from a man between 60 and 75 years old who had recovered from COVID-19. Both conserved end residues are trimmed from each CDR3. The order of the fields is J gene, V gene, CDR3 protein.

J: TRBJ2-7
V: TRBV5-4
CDR3: ASSSGDRTGEQY

J: TRBJ1-2
V: TRBV4-1
CDR3: ASSQWTGLGGYT

J: TRBJ2-7
V: TRBV9
CDR3: ASSAGEGDLYEQY

J: TRBJ2-4
V: TRBV7-2
CDR3: ASSLRQGAFQNIQY

J: TRBJ2-1
V: TRBV9
CDR3: ASSVGGGGTYNEQF

J: TRBJ1-1
V: TRBV19
CDR3: ASSIGQDLEAF

J: TRBJ2-1
V: TRBV20-1
CDR3: SAPRYNEQF

J: TRBJ2-1
V: TRBV11-3
CDR3: ASSRGGFREQF

J: TRBJ2-5
V: TRBV24-1
CDR3: ATSDPGTVQETQY

J: TRBJ1-1
V: TRBV18
CDR3: ASSPPANTEAF

J: TRBJ1-1
V: TRBV7-2
CDR3: ASSTNRDRVYGAEAF

J: TRBJ2-2
V: TRBV7-8
CDR3: ASSFTGRGALTGELF

J: TRBJ2-2
V: TRBV6-6
CDR3: AHRSEEYTGELF

J: TRBJ1-5
V: TRBV9
CDR3: ASSEQGENQPQH

J: TRBJ1-2
V: TRBV19
CDR3: ASSILTGQGGYT

J: TRBJ1-1
V: TRBV14
CDR3: ASSHLGQGAGTEAF

J: TRBJ1-4
V: TRBV19
CDR3: ASSMRAGSLGLF

J: TRBJ2-5
V: TRBV7-9
CDR3: ASTGAGWETQY

J: TRBJ2-7
V: TRBV27
CDR3: ASSLSSGRIPYEQY

J: TRBJ2-1
V: TRBV7-2
CDR3: ASSTGLAREQF

J: TRBJ1-1
V: TRBV20-1
CDR3: SAGQGDWAF

J: TRBJ2-5
V: TRBV11-2
CDR3: ASSLGDISNQETQY

J: TRBJ2-4
V: TRBV6-5
CDR3: ASWGGADKNIQY

J: TRBJ1-1
V: TRBV27
CDR3: ASSLRTFGGARGTEAF

J: TRBJ1-4
V: TRBV24-1
CDR3: ATSETGANEKLF

J: TRBJ2-7
V: TRBV19
CDR3: ASSIAPTGMVEQY

J: TRBJ1-2
V: TRBV24-1
CDR3: ATSDLPESAGGVARIYGYT

J: TRBJ2-5
V: TRBV19
CDR3: ARQQGRETQY

J: TRBJ2-1
V: TRBV12-3/TRBV12-4
CDR3: ASSSPGYNEQF

J: TRBJ2-1
V: TRBV3-1/TRBV3-2
CDR3: ASSRSGGAEYNEQF

J: TRBJ2-7
V: TRBV9
CDR3: ASSVGGGGAYEQY

J: TRBJ2-4
V: TRBV9
CDR3: ASSVGTETQRDIQY

J: TRBJ1-4
V: TRBV7-2
CDR3: ASSPGQLNEKLF